This TCR beta chain was identified during a study of shared clonotypes between healthy human individuals. Study-level points and caveats: The sharing of around 5% of naive CD4 clonotypes was seen across a handful of donors. Clonotypes shared by all four donors outscored non-shared clonotypes in generation probability. Sequencing of the sorted subsets was shown by rarefaction to be incomplete despite large depth.

CDR1 is KGHSH and CDR2 is LQKENI in the germline V gene. After removal of 2 bases from V and 0 bases from J, the junction contained 6 bases not matched to a gene. The CDR3 length is 17 residues. Measured with immunoSEQ multiplex PCR; TCRdb has only the in-frame clones, and not every one. The sample shows some 500,000 clones, about 96% of them seen only once. To note about this clone: Its antigen is still unknown.

This TCR was recovered from a woman between 25 and 40 years old in good health. Material: naive CD4+ T cells sorted from blood. Subset of the sample: CD45RA+ positively selected. The rearrangement joins TRBV18 to TRBJ1-4; 7 bases are shared with TRBD1. The chain's CDR3 is CASSPLRQGATNEKLFF. The CDR3 coding sequence is TGTGCCAGCTCACCATTGAGACAGGGAGCAACTAATGAAAAACTGTTTTTT. Combining the CDR3 with reference TRBV18 and TRBJ1-4 gives the whole variable domain NAGVMQNPRHLVRRRGQEARLRCSPMKGHSHVYWYRQLPEEGLKFMVYLQKENIIDESGMPKERFSAEFPKEGPSILRIQQVVRGDSAAYFCASSPLRQGATNEKLFFGSGTQLSVL.